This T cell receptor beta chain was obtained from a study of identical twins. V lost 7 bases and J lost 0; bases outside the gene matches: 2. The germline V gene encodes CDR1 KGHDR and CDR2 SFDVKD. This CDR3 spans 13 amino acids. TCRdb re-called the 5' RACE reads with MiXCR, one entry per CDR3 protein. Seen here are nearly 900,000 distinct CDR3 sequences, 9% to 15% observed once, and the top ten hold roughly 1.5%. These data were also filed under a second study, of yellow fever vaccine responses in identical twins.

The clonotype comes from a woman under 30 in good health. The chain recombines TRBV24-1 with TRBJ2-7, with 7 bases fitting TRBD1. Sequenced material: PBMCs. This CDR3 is CATSGTDSYEQYF. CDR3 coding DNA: TGTGCCACCAGCGGGACAGACTCCTACGAGCAGTACTTC.